This entry lists 16 T cell receptor beta chains sequenced from one sample in a study of T cells in Graves' hyperthyroidism and ophthalmopathy. The CDR3 regions of TCR beta were amplified from RNA transcripts. The HTBI primer set drove a first-round RT-PCR of the TCR CDR3. TCRdb called the multiplex PCR reads again in MiXCR, with one record for every CDR3 protein. The repertoire holds 500,000 to 550,000 distinct CDR3 sequences, with more than 20% as singletons. The sample was blood. The receptor set was obtained from a man aged 18 to 30 with Graves' hyperthyroidism.

V usage is TRBV12-3 or TRBV12-4 and J usage is TRBJ2-4; D gene ambiguous. CDR3 length equals 13 residues. The V gene lost 3 bases and the J gene lost 6 bases, with 9 bases spanning the gap. The CDR3 bases are TGTGCCAGCAGTTTTAACTATAGAAACATTCAGTACTTC. It codes for CASSFNYRNIQYF.

The chain couples TRBV12-3 or TRBV12-4 to TRBJ1-5; D perhaps matches TRBD1 (6 bases). Trimming removed 2 bases from V and 5 bases from J, with 16 bases in between. The length of the CDR3 is 16 residues. Here the CDR3 reads CASSLKGGGAYQPQHF. The CDR3 nucleotides read TGTGCCAGCAGTTTAAAGGGTGGGGGGGCATATCAGCCCCAGCATTTT.

This clonotype was recorded a few times. The J gene is TRBJ2-2, the V gene TRBV9; D is unclear. Trimming removed 2 bases at V and 3 bases at J, with 8 bases between. Germline CDR1 is SGDLS and CDR2 is YYNGEE. The CDR3 extends over 14 amino acids. The CDR3 sequence is CASSVRGDTGELFF. The CDR3 DNA reads as TGTGCCAGCAGCGTTCGTGGGGACACCGGGGAGCTGTTTTTT.

The CDR3 coding sequence is TGTGCCTGGAGTGTAAATCGGGAGCTGTTTTTT. Its translation: CAWSVNRELFF. This chain connects TRBV30 to TRBJ2-2, with D hard to call. V was shortened by 0 bases and J by 9 bases, with 5 bases between the two germline ends. The CDR3 sequence is 11 residues long. From germline, CDR1 is GTSNPN and CDR2 SVGIG (reference sequence).

This clonotype was seen repeatedly, ten times or more. The rearrangement uses TRBV6-5 and TRBJ2-7, with a weak D call TRBD1 (5 bases). The CDR3 is 14 amino acids. Per the germline V gene, CDR1 is MNHEY and CDR2 is SVGAGI. Deletions cut 4 bases from V and 6 bases from J, with 16 bases between. The CDR3 DNA sequence: TGTGCCAGCAGTTTTCGACAGCTTGAGGCCGAGCAGTACTTC. It codes for CASSFRQLEAEQYF.

J is TRBJ1-1 and V is TRBV20-1, with D perhaps TRBD1 (6 bases). The V gene lost 0 bases and the J gene lost 5 bases, with 13 bases spanning the gap. The CDR3 has 14 amino acids. CDR1 is DFQATT, CDR2 SNEGSKA, per germline (reference sequence). The CDR3 loop is CSARDLTGRTEAFF. Here the CDR3 DNA reads TGCAGTGCTAGAGATCTAACAGGGCGTACTGAAGCTTTCTTT.

The V and J genes are TRBV12-3 or TRBV12-4 and TRBJ2-2; D uncertain. Trimming shortened V by 6 bases and J by 6 bases, and 14 bases separated the two germline ends. The CDR3 is 14 residues long. CDR3 bases: TGTGCCAGCAGCACTTCCAGTCCGGCCGGGGAGCTGTTTTTT. It encodes CASSTSSPAGELFF.

This clonotype has a count of ten or more. The chain joins TRBV5-1 to TRBJ2-2; 7 positions agree with TRBD1. The ends lost 4 bases at V and 3 bases at J; junction bases unmatched: 6. This CDR3 is 15 amino acids long. CDR1 and CDR2 (germline): SGHRS, YFSETQ. The CDR3 DNA is TGCGCCAGCAGCACGGGACAGCCTTACACCGGGGAGCTGTTTTTT. Its translation: CASSTGQPYTGELFF.

This clonotype was picked up many times. The chain has TRBV6-1 and TRBJ1-5; possibly TRBD1 for D (5 bases). The CDR3 contains 15 residues. Per germline, CDR1 MNHNS and CDR2 SASEGT. V was trimmed by 6 bases and J by 7 bases, leaving 19 bases between them. DNA of the CDR3: TGTGCCAGCAGATCCCTGCAGGGTGAGGAACAGCCCCAGCATTTT. This gives the protein CASRSLQGEEQPQHF.

The DNA of the CDR3 is TGTGCCACCAGTTGGGACAGAAGCAATCAGCCCCAGCATTTT. This translates into CATSWDRSNQPQHF. This chain links TRBV15 with TRBJ1-5, with TRBD1 identical over 7 bases. V was clipped by 6 bases and J by 1 base; unmatched bases: 3. Germline values: CDR1 LNHNV, CDR2 YYDKDF (reference sequence). This CDR3 region has 14 residues.

This chain connects TRBV12-3 or TRBV12-4 to TRBJ1-6; possible D gene TRBD1, 5 bases. The CDR3 sequence is 17 residues long. V lost 1 base to trimming and J lost 8 bases, with 18 bases between them. CDR3 nucleotides: TGTGCCAGCAGTTTAGGGAACTTCAGGGTCAAGGATTCACCCCTCCACTTT. Translating gives CASSLGNFRVKDSPLHF.

This clonotype was seen a few times. This chain connects TRBV7-8 to TRBJ1-3; D not resolved. CDR3 length: 14 amino acids. The germline CDR1 and CDR2 sequences are SGHVS and FQNEAQ. V lost 0 bases to trimming and J lost 3 bases, with 6 bases between them. In nucleotides, the CDR3 is TGTGCCAGCAGCTTAGCAGGGCTTGGAAACACCATATATTTT. Translation: CASSLAGLGNTIYF.

As regards this clonotype: This may arise from a read error, as a much more abundant clone is one base away. The chain couples TRBV7-9 to TRBJ1-2; 7 bases align to TRBD1. This CDR3 is 15 amino acids long. From germline, CDR1 is SEHNR and CDR2 FQNEAQ (reference sequence). CDR3 nucleotides: TGTGTCAGCATCAAGACAGGGCGGTTCGTCGACGGCTACACCTTC. Translating it yields CVSIKTGRFVDGYTF.

The rearrangement links TRBV27 to TRBJ2-7; 13 positions match TRBD2. Trimming cost V 4 bases and J 6 bases; bases outside gene matches: 3. The germline V gene encodes CDR1 MNHEY and CDR2 SMNVEV (reference sequence). The CDR3 sequence is 14 residues long. This CDR3 reads CASSWGLAGSEQYF. For the CDR3, the DNA is TGTGCCAGCAGTTGGGGACTAGCGGGAAGCGAGCAGTACTTC.

The rearrangement links TRBV11-2 to TRBJ1-1, with TRBD1 matching over 7 bases. CDR1 is SGHAT, CDR2 FQNNGV, per germline. After removal of 2 bases from V and 6 bases from J, the junction contained 15 bases not matched to a gene. This CDR3 spans 17 amino acids. Here the CDR3 reads CASSLWGRGGAIAEAFF. For the CDR3, the DNA is TGTGCCAGCAGCTTATGGGGTCGAGGGGGCGCGATAGCTGAAGCTTTCTTT.

This clonotype was counted ten times or more. The gene calls are TRBV30 and TRBJ2-5, with 7 nucleotides matching TRBD1. This CDR3 is built from 15 residues. The germline gives CDR1 GTSNPN, CDR2 SVGIG (reference sequence). V was clipped by 5 bases and J by 1 base; unmatched bases: 10. CDR3 nucleotide sequence: TGTGCCTGGGACGAGGGACAGCCGATCCAAGAGACCCAGTACTTC. It specifies CAWDEGQPIQETQYF. Looking up the rest from reference TRBV30 and TRBJ2-5 gives the full variable domain: SQTIHQWPATLVQPVGSPLSLECTVEGTSNPNLYWYRQAAGRGLQLLFYSVGIGQISSEVPQNLSASRPQDRQFILSSKKLLLSDSGFYLCAWDEGQPIQETQYFGPGTRLLVL.